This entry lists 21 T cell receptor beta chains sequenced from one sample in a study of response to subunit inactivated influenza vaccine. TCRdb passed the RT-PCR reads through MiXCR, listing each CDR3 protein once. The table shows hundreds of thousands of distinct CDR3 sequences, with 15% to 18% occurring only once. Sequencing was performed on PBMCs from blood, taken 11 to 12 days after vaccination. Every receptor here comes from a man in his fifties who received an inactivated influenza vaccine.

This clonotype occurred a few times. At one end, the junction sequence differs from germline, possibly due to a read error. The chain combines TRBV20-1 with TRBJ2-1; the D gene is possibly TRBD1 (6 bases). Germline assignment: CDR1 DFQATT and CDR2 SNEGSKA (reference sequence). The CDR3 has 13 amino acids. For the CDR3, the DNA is TGCAGTGCTGGAGATTGGGGGCCGAATGAGCAGTTCTTC. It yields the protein CSAGDWGPNEQFF.

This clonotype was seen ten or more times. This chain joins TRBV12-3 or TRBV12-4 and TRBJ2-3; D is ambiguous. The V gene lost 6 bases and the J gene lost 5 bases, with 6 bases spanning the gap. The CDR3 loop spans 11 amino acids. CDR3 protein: CASSPRDTQYF. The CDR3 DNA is TGTGCCAGCAGCCCCCGAGATACGCAGTATTTT.

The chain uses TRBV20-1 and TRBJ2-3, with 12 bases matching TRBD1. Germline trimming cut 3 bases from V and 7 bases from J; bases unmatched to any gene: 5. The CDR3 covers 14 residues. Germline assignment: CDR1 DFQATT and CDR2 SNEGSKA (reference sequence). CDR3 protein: CSARGTGGTHTQYF. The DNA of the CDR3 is TGCAGTGCTAGGGGGACAGGGGGCACGCATACGCAGTATTTT.

CDR3 nucleotide sequence: TGCGCCAGCAGCCCCGGGACTAGCGGGGGGGATGAGCAGTTCTTC. This translates into CASSPGTSGGDEQFF. This chain joins TRBV5-1 and TRBJ2-1, with 16 nucleotides matching TRBD2. Germline V lookup: CDR1 SGHRS, CDR2 YFSETQ. J was trimmed by 8 bases and V by 4 bases; bases with no gene match: 3. The CDR3 spans 15 residues.

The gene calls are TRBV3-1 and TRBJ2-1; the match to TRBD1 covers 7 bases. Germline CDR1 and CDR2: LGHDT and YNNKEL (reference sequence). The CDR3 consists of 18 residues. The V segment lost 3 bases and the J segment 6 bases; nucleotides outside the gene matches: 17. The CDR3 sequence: CASSQDGTAAMRGNEQFF. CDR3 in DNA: TGTGCCAGCAGCCAGGACGGGACAGCCGCAATGAGAGGCAATGAGCAGTTCTTC.

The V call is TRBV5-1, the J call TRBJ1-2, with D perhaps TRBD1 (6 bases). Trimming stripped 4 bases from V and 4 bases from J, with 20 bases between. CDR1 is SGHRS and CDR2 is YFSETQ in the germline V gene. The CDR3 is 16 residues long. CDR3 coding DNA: TGCGCCAGCAGCCAGGGCCCCCAGGGGACTAGCTATGGCTACACCTTC. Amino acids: CASSQGPQGTSYGYTF.

In nucleotides, the CDR3 is TGTGCCAGCAGTTCCGGTGCGGGAATGGTTTTCTTC. This encodes CASSSGAGMVFF. The gene calls are TRBV12-3 or TRBV12-4 and TRBJ2-1, with D perhaps matching TRBD2 (6 bases). The CDR3 is 12 amino acids. V gave up 4 bases and J gave up 16 bases, with 17 bases separating them.

CDR3 nucleotide sequence: TGCGCCAGCAGCCAAGAAACCCCTCGCGGGGGGTATTTT. Its protein is CASSQETPRGGYF. V gene TRBV4-3 combines with J gene TRBJ2-3; 7 bases fit TRBD2. CDR1 and CDR2 from the germline V gene are LGHNA and YSLEER. V lost 0 bases, J lost 14 bases, and 8 bases stayed unmatched. This CDR3 region has 13 residues.

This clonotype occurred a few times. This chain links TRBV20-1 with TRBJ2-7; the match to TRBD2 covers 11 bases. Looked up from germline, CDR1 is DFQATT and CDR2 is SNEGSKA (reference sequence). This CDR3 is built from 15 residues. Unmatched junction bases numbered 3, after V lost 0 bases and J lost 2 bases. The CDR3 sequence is CSARDGTSGTYEQYF. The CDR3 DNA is TGCAGTGCTAGAGACGGGACTAGCGGAACCTACGAGCAGTACTTC.

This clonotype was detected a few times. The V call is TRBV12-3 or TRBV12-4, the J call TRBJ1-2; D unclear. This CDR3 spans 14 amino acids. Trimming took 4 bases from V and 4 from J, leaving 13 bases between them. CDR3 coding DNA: TGTGCCAGCAGTTACGCGGGGAGAGGCTATGGCTACACCTTC. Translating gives CASSYAGRGYGYTF.

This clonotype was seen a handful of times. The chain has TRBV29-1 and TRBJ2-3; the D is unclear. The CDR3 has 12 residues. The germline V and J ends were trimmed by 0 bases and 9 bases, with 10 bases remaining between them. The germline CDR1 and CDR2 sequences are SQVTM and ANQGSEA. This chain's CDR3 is CSVEDQSRTQYF. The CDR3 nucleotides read TGCAGCGTTGAAGACCAATCTAGAACGCAGTATTTT.

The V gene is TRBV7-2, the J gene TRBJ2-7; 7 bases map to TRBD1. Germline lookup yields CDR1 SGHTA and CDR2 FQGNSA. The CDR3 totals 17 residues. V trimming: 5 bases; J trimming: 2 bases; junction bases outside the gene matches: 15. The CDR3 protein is CASSVTGPGQAPYEQYF. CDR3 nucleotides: TGTGCCAGCAGCGTTACTGGGCCCGGACAGGCCCCCTACGAGCAGTACTTC.

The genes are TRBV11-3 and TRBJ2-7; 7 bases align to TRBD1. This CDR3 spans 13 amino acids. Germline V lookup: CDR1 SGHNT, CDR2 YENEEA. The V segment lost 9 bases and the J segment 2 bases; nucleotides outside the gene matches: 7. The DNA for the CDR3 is TGTGCCAGGAGACAGGGTAAGGCCTACGAGCAGTACTTC. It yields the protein CARRQGKAYEQYF. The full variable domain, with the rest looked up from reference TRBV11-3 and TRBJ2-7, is EAGVVQSPRYKIIEKKQPVAFWCNPISGHNTLYWYLQNLGQGPELLIRYENEEAVDDSQLPKDRFSAERLKGVDSTLKIQPAELGDSAVYLCARRQGKAYEQYFGPGTRLTVT.

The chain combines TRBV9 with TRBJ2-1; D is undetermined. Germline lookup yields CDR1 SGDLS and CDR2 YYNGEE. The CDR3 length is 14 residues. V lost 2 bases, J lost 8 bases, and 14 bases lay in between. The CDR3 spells CASSVGISEDEQFF. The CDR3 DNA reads TGTGCCAGCAGCGTGGGGATCAGTGAGGATGAGCAGTTCTTC.

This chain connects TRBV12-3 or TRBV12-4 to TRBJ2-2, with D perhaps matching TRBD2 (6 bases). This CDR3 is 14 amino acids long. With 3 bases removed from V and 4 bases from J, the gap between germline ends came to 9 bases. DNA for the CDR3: TGTGCCAGCAGTTTGACTAGAGCCACCGGGGAGCTGTTTTTT. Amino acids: CASSLTRATGELFF.

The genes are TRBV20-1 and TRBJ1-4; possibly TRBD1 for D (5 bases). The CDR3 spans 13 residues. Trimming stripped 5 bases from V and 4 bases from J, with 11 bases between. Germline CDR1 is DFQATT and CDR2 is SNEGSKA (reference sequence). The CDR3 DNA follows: TGCAGTGCTTTAGGACAAAGTAATGAAAAACTGTTTTTT. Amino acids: CSALGQSNEKLFF.

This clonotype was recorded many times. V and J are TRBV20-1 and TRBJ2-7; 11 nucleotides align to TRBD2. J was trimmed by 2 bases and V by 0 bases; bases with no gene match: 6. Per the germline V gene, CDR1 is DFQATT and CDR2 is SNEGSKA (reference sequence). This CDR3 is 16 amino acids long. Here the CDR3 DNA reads TGCAGTGCTAGAGATCTCGGTAGCGGGGGGGCCTACGAGCAGTACTTC. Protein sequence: CSARDLGSGGAYEQYF.

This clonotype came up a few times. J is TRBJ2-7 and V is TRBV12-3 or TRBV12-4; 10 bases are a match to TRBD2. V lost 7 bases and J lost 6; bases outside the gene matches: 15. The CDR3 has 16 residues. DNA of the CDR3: TGTGCCAGCACGGGTCTAGCGGGAGTGGTTCTTGGCGAGCAGTACTTC. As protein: CASTGLAGVVLGEQYF.

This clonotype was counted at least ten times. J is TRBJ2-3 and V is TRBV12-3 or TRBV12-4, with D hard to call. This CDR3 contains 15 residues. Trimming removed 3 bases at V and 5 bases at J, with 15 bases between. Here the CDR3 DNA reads TGTGCCAGCAGTTTTCTGGGGTCCCCACAAGATACGCAGTATTTT. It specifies CASSFLGSPQDTQYF.

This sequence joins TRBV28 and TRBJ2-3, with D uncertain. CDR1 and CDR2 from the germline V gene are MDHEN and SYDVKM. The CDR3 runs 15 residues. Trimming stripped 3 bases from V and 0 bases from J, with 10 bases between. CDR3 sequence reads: CASSFKTHSTDTQYF. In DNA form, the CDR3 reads TGTGCCAGCAGTTTCAAGACACATAGCACAGATACGCAGTATTTT.

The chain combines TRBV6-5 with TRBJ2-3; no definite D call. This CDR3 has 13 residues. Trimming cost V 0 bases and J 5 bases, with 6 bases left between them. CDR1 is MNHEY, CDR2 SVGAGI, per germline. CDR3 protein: CASSYSNEDTQYF. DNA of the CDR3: TGTGCCAGCAGTTACTCGAATGAAGATACGCAGTATTTT.